This T cell receptor beta chain stems from a study of regulatory T cells in long-lasting Graves disease. The sample holds many counts of this clonotype. The antigen is not known. General study findings and limits: Whereas 950 to 1,000 public clonotypes were shared by new patients, persistent patients shared more, at 2,741. Those with persistent Graves' had less TCR diversity than newly diagnosed patients.

Arm-PCR with iRepertoire HTBI primers amplified the CDR3 regions for these TCR beta libraries. TCRdb called the multiplex PCR reads again in MiXCR, with one record for every CDR3 protein. This sample carries about 520,000 distinct CDR3 sequences, around 12% of them seen once, and the ten largest clones take roughly 8.9%. Documented time point: newly diagnosed GD, antithyroid drugs for less than 3 months. PBMCs provided the RNA from which the TCR library was made. Recruitment took place at an endocrinology department in Xi'an, China. These records were also assigned to another study, of T cells in Graves' hyperthyroidism and ophthalmopathy.

Sequencing used peripheral blood mononuclear cells (PBMCs), obtained at new diagnosis, from a patient treated with antithyroid drugs. This receptor was identified in a woman in her 30s with Graves disease.

In DNA, the CDR3 is TGCAGTGCTAGTTCAGGATCTGGAAACACCATATATTTT. This translates into CSASSGSGNTIYF. The V call is TRBV20-1, the J call TRBJ1-3, with no clear D. The CDR3 consists of 13 residues. Trimming took off 3 bases at V and 1 base at J, with 7 bases between the two ends. Germline CDR1 and CDR2: DFQATT and SNEGSKA (reference sequence).